This T cell receptor (beta chain) was profiled in a study of post-analysis software for immune sequencing data. The overall study: Relapsing-remitting, secondary progressive and progressive-relapsing forms made up the multiple sclerosis disease courses.

Tagging with unique molecular identifiers was a feature of the TCR beta cDNA libraries. Starting from roughly 1.1 to 9.2 million T cells, the study yielded a few hundred thousand cDNA molecules. TCRdb re-derived calls from the PCR reads in MiXCR, one entry per CDR3 protein. Of around 700,000 distinct CDR3 sequences in the sample, 55% to 60% were seen once. This clonotype occurred a few times. Its antigen is not known. The CDR3 runs to 16 residues. V was trimmed by 4 bases and J by 1 base, leaving 18 bases between them. CDR1 and CDR2 from the germline V gene are DFQATT and SNEGSKA (reference sequence). Study-level results: With TRBV5-6, TRBV5-1 and TRBV20-1 included, five TRBV segments were more frequent in patients than in controls. People with multiple sclerosis had a significantly lower normalized Chao1 diversity than controls did.

The source of this sequence is a girl aged 2 to 9 with multiple sclerosis. The J gene is TRBJ2-3, the V gene TRBV20-1; the D call may be TRBD1 or TRBD2 (5 bases each). Sequenced sample: blood. CDR3 DNA: TGCAGTGCTATGAGAGGTCCCCAGGGAGGCACAGATACGCAGTATTTT. Translating gives CSAMRGPQGGTDTQYF.